The subject of this entry is one TCR beta chain. Its antigen remains unidentified. This sample was taken from a study of monozygotic twins with cystic fibrosis. Findings and limits, study-wide: V usage most resembled the co-twin in 13 of 16 pairs.

Produced via immunoSEQ multiplex PCR; TCRdb's table is partial and in-frame only. Of around 12,000 clones listed, 65% to 90% are singletons. Trimming took 5 bases from V and 2 from J, leaving 12 bases between them. CDR1 SGHTA and CDR2 FQGTGA come from the germline V gene. The CDR3 totals 14 residues. The chain is built from TRBV7-3 and TRBJ1-1, with a possible D match to TRBD1 (5 bases). This clonotype was obtained from a man between 18 and 35 years old with cystic fibrosis. The specimen sequenced was blood. The CDR3: CASSEGLINTEAFF. Written as DNA, the CDR3 is TGTGCCAGCAGCGAGGGGTTGATAAACACTGAAGCTTTCTTT.